This T cell receptor (beta chain) came from a study of T cells in Graves' hyperthyroidism and ophthalmopathy. Trimming removed 0 bases from V and 4 bases from J, with 15 bases in between. The CDR3 has 15 residues. Germline V gene lookup returns CDR1 GTSNPN and CDR2 SVGIG (reference sequence). There were TCR beta CDR3 regions amplified from RNA transcripts. The study used the HTBI primer set for a first-round RT-PCR of the TCR CDR3. TCRdb reanalysed the multiplex PCR reads using MiXCR and keeps one entry per CDR3 protein. Found here are hundreds of thousands of distinct CDR3 sequences, 11% to 15% of them singletons; the top ten hold roughly a tenth. Details on this clonotype: Possible read error: a much larger clone is one base away.

The material sequenced was blood. The TCR sequence derives from a young woman with Graves' hyperthyroidism. This sequence joins TRBV30 and TRBJ1-1, with D unresolved. In nucleotides, the CDR3 is TGTGCCTGGAGTGTACTAGGGAGCCTGAGCACTGAAGCTTTCTTT. Translated, it gives CAWSVLGSLSTEAFF. The entire variable domain, with the rest obtained from reference TRBV30 and TRBJ1-1, is as follows: SQTIHQWPATLVQPVGSPLSLECTVEGTSNPNLYWYRQAAGRGLQLLFYSVGIGQISSEVPQNLSASRPQDRQFILSSKKLLLSDSGFYLCAWSVLGSLSTEAFFGQGTRLTVV.